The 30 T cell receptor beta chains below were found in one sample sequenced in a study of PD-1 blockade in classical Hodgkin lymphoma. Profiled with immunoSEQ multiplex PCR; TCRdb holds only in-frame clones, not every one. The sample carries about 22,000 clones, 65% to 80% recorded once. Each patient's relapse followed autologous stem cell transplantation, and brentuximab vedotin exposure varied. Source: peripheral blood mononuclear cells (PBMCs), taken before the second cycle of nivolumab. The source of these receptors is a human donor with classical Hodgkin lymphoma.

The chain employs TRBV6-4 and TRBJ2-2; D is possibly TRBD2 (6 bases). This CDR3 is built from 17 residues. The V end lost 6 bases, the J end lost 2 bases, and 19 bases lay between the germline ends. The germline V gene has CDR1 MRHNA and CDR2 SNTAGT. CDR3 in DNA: TGTGCCAGCAGACCCCAGGCGGGGCAGGGAAACACCGGGGAGCTGTTTTTT. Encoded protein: CASRPQAGQGNTGELFF.

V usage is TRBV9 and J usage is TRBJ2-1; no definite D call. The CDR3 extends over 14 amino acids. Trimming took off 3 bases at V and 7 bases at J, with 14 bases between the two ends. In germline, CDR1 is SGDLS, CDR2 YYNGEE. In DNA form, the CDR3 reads TGTGCCAGCAGCGGGGCAGGTTTCACGAATGAGCAGTTCTTC. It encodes CASSGAGFTNEQFF.

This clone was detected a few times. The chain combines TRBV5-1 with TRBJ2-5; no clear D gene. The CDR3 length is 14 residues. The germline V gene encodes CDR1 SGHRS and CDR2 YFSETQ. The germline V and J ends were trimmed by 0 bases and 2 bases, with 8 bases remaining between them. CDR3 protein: CASSLVPKQETQYF. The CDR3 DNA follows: TGCGCCAGCAGCTTGGTTCCTAAGCAAGAGACCCAGTACTTC.

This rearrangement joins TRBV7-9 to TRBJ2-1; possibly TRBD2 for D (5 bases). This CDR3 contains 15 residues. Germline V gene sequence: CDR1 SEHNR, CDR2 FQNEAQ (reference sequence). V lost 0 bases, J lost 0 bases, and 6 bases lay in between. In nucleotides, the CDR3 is TGTGCCAGCAGCTTAGCGACTACCTCCTACAATGAGCAGTTCTTC. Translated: CASSLATTSYNEQFF.

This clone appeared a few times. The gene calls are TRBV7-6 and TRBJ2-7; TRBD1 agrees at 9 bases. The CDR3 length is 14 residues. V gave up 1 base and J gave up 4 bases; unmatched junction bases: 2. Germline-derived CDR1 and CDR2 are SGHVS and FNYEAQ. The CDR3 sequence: CASSLGTGVYEQYF. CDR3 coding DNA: TGTGCCAGCAGCTTAGGGACAGGGGTTTACGAGCAGTACTTC.

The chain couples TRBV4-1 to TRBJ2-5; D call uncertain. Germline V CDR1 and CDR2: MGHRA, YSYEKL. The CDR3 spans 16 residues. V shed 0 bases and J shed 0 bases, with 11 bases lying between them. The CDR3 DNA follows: TGCGCCAGCAGCCAAGATGGCGGTGGAGACCAAGAGACCCAGTACTTC. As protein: CASSQDGGGDQETQYF.

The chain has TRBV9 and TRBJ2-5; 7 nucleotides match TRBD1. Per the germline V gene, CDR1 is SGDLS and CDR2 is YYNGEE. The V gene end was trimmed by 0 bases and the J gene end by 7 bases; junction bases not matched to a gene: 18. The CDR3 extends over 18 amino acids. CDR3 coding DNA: TGTGCCAGCAGCGTAGGCTCCCGGAAGGAGACAGGGTTTGGGACCCAGTACTTC. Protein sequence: CASSVGSRKETGFGTQYF.

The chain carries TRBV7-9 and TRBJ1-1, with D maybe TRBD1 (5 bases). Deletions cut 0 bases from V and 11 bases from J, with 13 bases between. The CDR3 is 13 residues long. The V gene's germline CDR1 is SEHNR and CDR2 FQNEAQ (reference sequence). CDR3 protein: CASSLAGDTYAFF. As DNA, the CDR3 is TGTGCCAGCAGCTTAGCGGGGGATACGTACGCTTTCTTT.

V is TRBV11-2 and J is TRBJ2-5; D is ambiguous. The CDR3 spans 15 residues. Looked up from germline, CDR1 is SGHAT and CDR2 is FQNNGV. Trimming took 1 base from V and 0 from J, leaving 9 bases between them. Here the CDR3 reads CASSLADEYQETQYF. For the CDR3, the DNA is TGTGCCAGCAGCTTAGCGGATGAGTACCAAGAGACCCAGTACTTC.

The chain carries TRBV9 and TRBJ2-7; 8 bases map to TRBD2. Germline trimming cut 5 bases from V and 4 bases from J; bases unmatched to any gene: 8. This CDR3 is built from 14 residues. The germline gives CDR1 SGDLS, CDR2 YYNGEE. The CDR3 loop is CASSPFSGVYEQYF. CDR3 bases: TGTGCCAGCAGTCCCTTTAGCGGGGTATACGAGCAGTACTTC.

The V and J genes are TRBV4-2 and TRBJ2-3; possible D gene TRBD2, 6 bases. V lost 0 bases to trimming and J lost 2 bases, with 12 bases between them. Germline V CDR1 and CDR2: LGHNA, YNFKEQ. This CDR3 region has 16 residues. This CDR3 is CASSQETGVHTDTQYF. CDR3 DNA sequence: TGTGCCAGCAGCCAAGAGACGGGAGTGCACACAGATACGCAGTATTTT.

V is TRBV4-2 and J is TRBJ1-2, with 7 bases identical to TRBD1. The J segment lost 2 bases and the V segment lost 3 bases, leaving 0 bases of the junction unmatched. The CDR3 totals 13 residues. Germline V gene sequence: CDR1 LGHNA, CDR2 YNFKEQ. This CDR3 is CASSQTGNYGYTF. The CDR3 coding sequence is TGTGCCAGCAGCCAGACAGGGAACTATGGCTACACCTTC.

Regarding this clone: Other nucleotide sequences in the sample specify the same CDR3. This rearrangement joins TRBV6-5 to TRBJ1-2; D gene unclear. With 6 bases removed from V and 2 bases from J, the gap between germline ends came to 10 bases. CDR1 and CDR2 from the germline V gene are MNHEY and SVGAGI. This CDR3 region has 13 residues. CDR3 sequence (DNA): TGTGCCAGCAGAAACGCGGGAAACTATGGCTACACCTTC. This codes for CASRNAGNYGYTF.

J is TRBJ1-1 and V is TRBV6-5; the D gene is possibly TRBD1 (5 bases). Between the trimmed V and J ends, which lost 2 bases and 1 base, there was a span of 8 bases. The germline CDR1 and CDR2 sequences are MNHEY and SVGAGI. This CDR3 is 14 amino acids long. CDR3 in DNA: TGTGCCAGCAGTTACGGGGGGGGGAACACTGAAGCTTTCTTT. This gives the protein CASSYGGGNTEAFF.

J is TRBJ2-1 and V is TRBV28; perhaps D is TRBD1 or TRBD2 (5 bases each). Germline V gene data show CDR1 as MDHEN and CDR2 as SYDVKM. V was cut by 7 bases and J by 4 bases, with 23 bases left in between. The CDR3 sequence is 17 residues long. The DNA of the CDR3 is TGTGCCAGCAACGGGGCCAGACTATCCGACATTTACAATGAGCAGTTCTTC. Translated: CASNGARLSDIYNEQFF.

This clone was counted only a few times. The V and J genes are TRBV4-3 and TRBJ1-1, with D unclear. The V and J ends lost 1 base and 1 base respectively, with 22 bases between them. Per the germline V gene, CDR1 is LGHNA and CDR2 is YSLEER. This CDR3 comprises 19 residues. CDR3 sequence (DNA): TGCGCCAGCAGCCAAGGCCGGGTCTTTTCCAGTGATGGGAACACTGAAGCTTTCTTT. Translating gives CASSQGRVFSSDGNTEAFF.

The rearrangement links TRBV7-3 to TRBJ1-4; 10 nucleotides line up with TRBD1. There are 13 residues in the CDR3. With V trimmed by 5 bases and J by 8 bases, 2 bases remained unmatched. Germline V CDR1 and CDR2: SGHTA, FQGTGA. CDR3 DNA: TGTGCCAGCAGCCGGGACAGGGGAGAAAAACTGTTTTTT. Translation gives CASSRDRGEKLFF. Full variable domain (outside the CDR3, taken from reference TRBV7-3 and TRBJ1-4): GAGVSQTPSNKVTEKGKYVELRCDPISGHTALYWYRQSLGQGPEFLIYFQGTGAADDSGLPNDRFFAVRPEGSVSTLKIQRTERGDSAVYLCASSRDRGEKLFFGSGTQLSVL.

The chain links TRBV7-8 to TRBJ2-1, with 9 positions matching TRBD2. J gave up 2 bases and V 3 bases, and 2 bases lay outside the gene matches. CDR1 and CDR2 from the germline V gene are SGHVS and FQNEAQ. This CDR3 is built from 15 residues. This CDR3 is CASSFSGGAYNEQFF. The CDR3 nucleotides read TGTGCCAGCAGCTTTAGCGGGGGCGCCTACAATGAGCAGTTCTTC.

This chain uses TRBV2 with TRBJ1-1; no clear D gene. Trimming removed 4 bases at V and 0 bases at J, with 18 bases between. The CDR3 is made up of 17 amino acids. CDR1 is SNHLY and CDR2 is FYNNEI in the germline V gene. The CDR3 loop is CASSGLEGKTMNTEAFF. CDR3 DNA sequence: TGTGCCAGCAGTGGTTTAGAGGGCAAGACGATGAACACTGAAGCTTTCTTT.

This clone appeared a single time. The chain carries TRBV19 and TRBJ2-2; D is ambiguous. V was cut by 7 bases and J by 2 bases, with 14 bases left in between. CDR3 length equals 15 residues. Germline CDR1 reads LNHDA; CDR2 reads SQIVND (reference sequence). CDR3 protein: CASKSAHLNTGELFF. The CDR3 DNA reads TGTGCCAGTAAGTCGGCCCATCTTAACACCGGGGAGCTGTTTTTT.

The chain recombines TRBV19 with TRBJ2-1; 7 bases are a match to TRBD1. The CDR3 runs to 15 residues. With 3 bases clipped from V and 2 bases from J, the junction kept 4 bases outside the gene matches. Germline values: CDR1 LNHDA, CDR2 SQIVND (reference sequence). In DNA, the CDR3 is TGTGCCAGTAGTATGGGGCAGGGGGCCTACAATGAGCAGTTCTTC. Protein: CASSMGQGAYNEQFF.

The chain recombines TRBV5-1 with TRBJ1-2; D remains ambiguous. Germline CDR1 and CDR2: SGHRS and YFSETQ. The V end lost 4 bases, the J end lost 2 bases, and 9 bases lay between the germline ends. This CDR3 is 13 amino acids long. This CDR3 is CASSPQVNYGYTF. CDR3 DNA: TGCGCCAGCAGCCCTCAGGTGAACTATGGCTACACCTTC.

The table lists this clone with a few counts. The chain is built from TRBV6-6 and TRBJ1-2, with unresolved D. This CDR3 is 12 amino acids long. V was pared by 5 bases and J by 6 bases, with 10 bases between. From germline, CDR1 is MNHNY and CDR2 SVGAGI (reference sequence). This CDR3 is CASSPATHGYTF. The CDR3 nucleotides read TGTGCCAGCAGTCCTGCCACCCATGGCTACACCTTC.

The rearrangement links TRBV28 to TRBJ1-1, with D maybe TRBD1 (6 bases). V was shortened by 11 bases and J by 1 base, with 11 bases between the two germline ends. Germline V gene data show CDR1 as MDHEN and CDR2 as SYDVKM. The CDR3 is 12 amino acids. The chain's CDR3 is CAAGTQNTEAFF. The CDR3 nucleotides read TGTGCCGCGGGGACACAGAACACTGAAGCTTTCTTT.

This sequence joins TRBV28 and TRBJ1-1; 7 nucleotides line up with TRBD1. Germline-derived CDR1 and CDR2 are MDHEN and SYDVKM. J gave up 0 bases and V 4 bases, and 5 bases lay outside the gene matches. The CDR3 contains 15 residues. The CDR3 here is CASSSLQGVNTEAFF. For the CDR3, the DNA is TGTGCCAGCAGTTCCCTCCAGGGGGTGAACACTGAAGCTTTCTTT.

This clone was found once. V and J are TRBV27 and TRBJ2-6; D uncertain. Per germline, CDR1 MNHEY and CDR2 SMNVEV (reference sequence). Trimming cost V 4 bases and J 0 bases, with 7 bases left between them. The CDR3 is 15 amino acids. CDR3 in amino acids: CASSSLSSGANVLTF. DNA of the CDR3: TGTGCCAGCAGTTCCCTCTCCTCTGGGGCCAACGTCCTGACTTTC.

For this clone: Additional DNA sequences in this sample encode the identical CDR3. The CDR3 nucleotides read TGTGCCAGCAGTGGGTTAGCGGGATCGTACAATGAGCAGTTCTTC. Translating gives CASSGLAGSYNEQFF. The gene calls are TRBV2 and TRBJ2-1; 8 nucleotides align to TRBD2. Germline V gene sequence: CDR1 SNHLY, CDR2 FYNNEI. The CDR3 is made up of 15 amino acids. The trim removed 4 bases at V and 4 bases at J, leaving 6 bases unmatched.

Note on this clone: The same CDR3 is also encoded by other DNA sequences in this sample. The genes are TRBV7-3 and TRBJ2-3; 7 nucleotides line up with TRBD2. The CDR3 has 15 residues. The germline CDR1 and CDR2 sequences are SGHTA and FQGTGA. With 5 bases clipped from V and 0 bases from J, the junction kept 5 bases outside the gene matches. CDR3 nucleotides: TGTGCCAGCAGCCGACTAGCCCTTAGCACAGATACGCAGTATTTT. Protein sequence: CASSRLALSTDTQYF.

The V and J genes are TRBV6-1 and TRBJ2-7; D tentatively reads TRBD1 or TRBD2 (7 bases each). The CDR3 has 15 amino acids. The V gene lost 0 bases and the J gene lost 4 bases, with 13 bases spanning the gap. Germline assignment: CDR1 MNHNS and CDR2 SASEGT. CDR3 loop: CASSEAGEGAYEQYF. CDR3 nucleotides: TGTGCCAGCAGTGAAGCAGGGGAGGGGGCTTACGAGCAGTACTTC.

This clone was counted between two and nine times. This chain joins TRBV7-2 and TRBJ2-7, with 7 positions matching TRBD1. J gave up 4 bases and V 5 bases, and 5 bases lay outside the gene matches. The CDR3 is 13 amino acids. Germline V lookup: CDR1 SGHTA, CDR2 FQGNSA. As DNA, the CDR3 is TGTGCCAGCAGCCCTCAGACAGGGTACGAGCAGTACTTC. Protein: CASSPQTGYEQYF.